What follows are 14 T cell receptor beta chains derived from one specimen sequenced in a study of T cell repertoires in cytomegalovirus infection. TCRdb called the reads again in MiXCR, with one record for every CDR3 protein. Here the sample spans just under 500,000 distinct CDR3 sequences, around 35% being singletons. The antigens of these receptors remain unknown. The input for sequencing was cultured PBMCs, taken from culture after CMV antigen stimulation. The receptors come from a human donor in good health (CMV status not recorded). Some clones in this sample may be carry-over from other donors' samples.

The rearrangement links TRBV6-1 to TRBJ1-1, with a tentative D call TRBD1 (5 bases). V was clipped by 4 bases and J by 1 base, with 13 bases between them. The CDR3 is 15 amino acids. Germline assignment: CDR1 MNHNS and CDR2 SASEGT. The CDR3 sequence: CASSALTVSNTEAFF. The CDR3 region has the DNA TGTGCCAGCAGTGCTCTGACAGTTTCGAACACTGAAGCTTTCTTT.

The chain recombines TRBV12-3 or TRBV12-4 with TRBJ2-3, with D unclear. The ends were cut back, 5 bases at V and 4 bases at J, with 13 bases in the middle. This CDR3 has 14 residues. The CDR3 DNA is TGTGCCAGCAGTCTAGGTCCTAGAGCAGATACGCAGTATTTT. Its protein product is CASSLGPRADTQYF.

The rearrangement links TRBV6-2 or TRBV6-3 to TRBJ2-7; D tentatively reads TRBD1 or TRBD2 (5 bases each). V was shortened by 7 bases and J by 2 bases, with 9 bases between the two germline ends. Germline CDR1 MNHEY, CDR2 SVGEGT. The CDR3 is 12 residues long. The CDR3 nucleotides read TGTGCCAGCAAGAGGGGAACCTACGAGCAGTACTTC. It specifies CASKRGTYEQYF.

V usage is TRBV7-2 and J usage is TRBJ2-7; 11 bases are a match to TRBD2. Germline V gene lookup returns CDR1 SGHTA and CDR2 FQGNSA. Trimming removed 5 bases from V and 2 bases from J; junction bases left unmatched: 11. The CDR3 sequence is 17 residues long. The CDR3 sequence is CASSLGFSGGGTYEQYF. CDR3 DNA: TGTGCCAGCAGCCTCGGGTTTAGCGGGGGGGGAACCTACGAGCAGTACTTC.

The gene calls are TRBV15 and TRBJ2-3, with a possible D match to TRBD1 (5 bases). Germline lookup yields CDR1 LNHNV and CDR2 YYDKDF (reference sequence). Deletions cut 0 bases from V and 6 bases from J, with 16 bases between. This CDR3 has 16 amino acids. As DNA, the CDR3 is TGTGCCACCAGCAGAGATAGGGGCGGTAGGGCCGATACGCAGTATTTT. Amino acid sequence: CATSRDRGGRADTQYF.

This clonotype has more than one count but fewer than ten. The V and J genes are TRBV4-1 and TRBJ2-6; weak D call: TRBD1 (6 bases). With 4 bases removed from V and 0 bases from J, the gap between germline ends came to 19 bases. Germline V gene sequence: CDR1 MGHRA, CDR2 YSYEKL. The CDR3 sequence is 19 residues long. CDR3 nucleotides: TGCGCCAGCAGCCGCCGTACACAGGGTGCCAACTCTGGGGCCAACGTCCTGACTTTC. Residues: CASSRRTQGANSGANVLTF.

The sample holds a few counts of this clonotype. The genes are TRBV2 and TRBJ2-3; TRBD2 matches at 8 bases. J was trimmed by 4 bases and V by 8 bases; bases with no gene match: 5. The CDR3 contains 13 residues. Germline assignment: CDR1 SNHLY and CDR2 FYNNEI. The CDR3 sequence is CASPAGVSDTQYF. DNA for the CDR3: TGTGCCAGCCCAGCGGGAGTGTCAGATACGCAGTATTTT.

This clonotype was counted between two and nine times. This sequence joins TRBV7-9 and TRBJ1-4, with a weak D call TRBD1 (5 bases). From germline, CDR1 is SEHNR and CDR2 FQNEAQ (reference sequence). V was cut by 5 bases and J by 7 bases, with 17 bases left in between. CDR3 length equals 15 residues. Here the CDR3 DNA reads TGTGCCAGCAGCCCGGAGGGGACGACTCTTGAAAAACTGTTTTTT. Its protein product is CASSPEGTTLEKLFF. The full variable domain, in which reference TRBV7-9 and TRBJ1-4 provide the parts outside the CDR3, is DTGVSQNPRHKITKRGQNVTFRCDPISEHNRLYWYRQTLGQGPEFLTYFQNEAQLEKSRLLSDRFSAERPKGSFSTLEIQRTEQGDSAMYLCASSPEGTTLEKLFFGSGTQLSVL.

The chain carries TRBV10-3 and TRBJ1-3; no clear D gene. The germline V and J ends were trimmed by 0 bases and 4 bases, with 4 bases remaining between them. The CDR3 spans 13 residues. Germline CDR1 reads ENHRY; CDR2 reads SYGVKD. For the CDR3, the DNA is TGTGCCATCAGTGAGTCCCCCGGAAACACCATATATTTT. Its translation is CAISESPGNTIYF.

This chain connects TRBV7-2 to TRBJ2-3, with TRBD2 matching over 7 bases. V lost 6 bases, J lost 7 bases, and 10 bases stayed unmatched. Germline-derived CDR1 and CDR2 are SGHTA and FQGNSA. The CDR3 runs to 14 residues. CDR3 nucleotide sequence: TGTGCCAGCAGGCTCCCGGGACTAAAAAATACGCAGTATTTT. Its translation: CASRLPGLKNTQYF.

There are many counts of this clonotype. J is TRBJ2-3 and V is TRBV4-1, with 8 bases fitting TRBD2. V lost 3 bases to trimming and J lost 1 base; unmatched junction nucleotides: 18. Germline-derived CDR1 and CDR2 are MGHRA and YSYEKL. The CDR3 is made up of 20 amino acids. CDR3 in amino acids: CASSHPPRTSSVFGTDTQYF. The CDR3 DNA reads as TGCGCCAGCAGCCACCCCCCGCGGACTAGCTCCGTTTTTGGCACAGATACGCAGTATTTT.

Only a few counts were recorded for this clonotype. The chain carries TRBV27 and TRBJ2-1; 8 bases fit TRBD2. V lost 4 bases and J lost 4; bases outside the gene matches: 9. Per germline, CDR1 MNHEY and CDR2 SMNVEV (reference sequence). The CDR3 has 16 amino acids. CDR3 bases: TGTGCCAGCAGTTGGGCTAGCGGGCCGGGTTACAATGAGCAGTTCTTC. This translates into CASSWASGPGYNEQFF.

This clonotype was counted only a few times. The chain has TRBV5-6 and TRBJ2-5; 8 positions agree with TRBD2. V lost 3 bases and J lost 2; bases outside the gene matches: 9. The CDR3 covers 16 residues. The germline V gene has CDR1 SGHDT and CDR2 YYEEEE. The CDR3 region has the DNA TGTGCCAGCAGCTCAGCCGGGGGGGGCAGACAAGAGACCCAGTACTTC. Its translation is CASSSAGGGRQETQYF.

CDR3 DNA sequence: TGTGCCATCAGCCCACTTAGCGGCCAAGAGACCCAGTACTTC. The encoded protein is CAISPLSGQETQYF. The chain has TRBV10-3 and TRBJ2-5; perhaps TRBD2 as D (6 bases). The CDR3 has 14 amino acids. Between the trimmed V and J ends, which lost 6 bases and 1 base, there was a span of 12 bases. The V gene's germline CDR1 is ENHRY and CDR2 SYGVKD.